These 30 T cell receptor beta chains originate from one sample sequenced in a study of blood T cell repertoires in COVID-19. Libraries were prepared by immunoSEQ multiplex PCR; TCRdb keeps only in-frame clonotypes and omits some of them. The top ten clones hold roughly 4% of a sample with roughly 290,000 clones, roughly 88% of them seen once. The sequenced material came from PBMCs or T cells enriched from blood (not recorded which). Every receptor here comes from a woman aged 30 to 39 who had recovered from COVID-19.

V is TRBV7-6 and J is TRBJ1-3, with TRBD1 matching 7 bases. Trimming removed 4 bases from V and 0 bases from J; junction bases left unmatched: 9. CDR1 and CDR2 from the germline V gene are SGHVS and FNYEAQ. The CDR3 spans 17 residues. CDR3 protein: CASSSSPGQNSGNTIYF. The CDR3 DNA reads TGTGCCAGCAGCTCGAGTCCGGGACAGAACTCTGGAAACACCATATATTTT.

The chain uses TRBV24-1 and TRBJ2-7, with TRBD1 matching over 11 bases. V was pared by 4 bases and J by 6 bases, with 4 bases of the junction left unmatched. Germline CDR1 reads KGHDR; CDR2 reads SFDVKD. This CDR3 contains 14 residues. This chain's CDR3 is CATSEIGTGGEQYF. Written as DNA, the CDR3 is TGTGCCACCAGTGAAATCGGGACAGGGGGCGAGCAGTACTTC.

The chain links TRBV9 to TRBJ2-7, with a weak D call TRBD1 (5 bases). V lost 0 bases and J lost 2, with 12 bases in between. This CDR3 comprises 15 residues. Germline assignment: CDR1 SGDLS and CDR2 YYNGEE. The CDR3 loop is CASSVGVAGTYEQYF. The CDR3 region has the DNA TGTGCCAGCAGCGTAGGAGTAGCAGGGACCTACGAGCAGTACTTC.

The chain recombines TRBV5-1 with TRBJ2-1; TRBD1 might be the D (6 bases). Germline V gene sequence: CDR1 SGHRS, CDR2 YFSETQ. There are 13 residues in the CDR3. Trimming shortened V by 3 bases and J by 6 bases, and 10 bases separated the two germline ends. The CDR3 is CASSSGASNEQFF. CDR3 in DNA: TGCGCCAGCAGCTCAGGGGCAAGCAATGAGCAGTTCTTC.

The V and J genes are TRBV28 and TRBJ2-7; TRBD1 aligns across 7 bases. V shed 6 bases, J shed 3 bases, and the junction held 17 bases outside the gene matches. The CDR3 loop spans 17 amino acids. Germline V gene lookup returns CDR1 MDHEN and CDR2 SYDVKM. CDR3 bases: TGTGCCAGCAGACGTGCGACAGGGAGCTCATATAACTACGAGCAGTACTTC. It translates to CASRRATGSSYNYEQYF.

This clone was seen a handful of times. V is TRBV11-2 and J is TRBJ2-2, with D maybe TRBD1 (6 bases). The CDR3 is 15 amino acids. CDR1 and CDR2 from the germline V gene are SGHAT and FQNNGV. Trimming took off 1 base at V and 5 bases at J, with 11 bases between the two ends. Here the CDR3 reads CASSLAGHATGELFF. CDR3 bases: TGTGCCAGCAGCTTAGCGGGACACGCGACCGGGGAGCTGTTTTTT.

The CDR3 nucleotides read TGCGCCAGCAGCCAAGTATCGAACACTGAAGCTTTCTTT. This codes for CASSQVSNTEAFF. This chain joins TRBV4-1 and TRBJ1-1, with D unclear. V was cut by 1 base and J by 1 base, with 4 bases left in between. The CDR3 has 13 amino acids. Germline loops: CDR1 MGHRA, CDR2 YSYEKL.

The chain uses TRBV10-1 and TRBJ2-5; D remains unclear. Germline loops: CDR1 WNHNN, CDR2 SYGVQD (reference sequence). V was trimmed by 2 bases and J by 5 bases, leaving 12 bases between them. The CDR3 totals 14 residues. The CDR3, as DNA: TGCGCCAGCAGTGAGAGGAACGGGTGGGAGACCCAGTACTTC. Residues: CASSERNGWETQYF.

The chain links TRBV9 to TRBJ2-2, with D possibly TRBD2 on 6 matching bases. The V and J ends lost 3 bases and 1 base respectively, with 7 bases between them. Germline V lookup: CDR1 SGDLS, CDR2 YYNGEE. This CDR3 comprises 14 residues. The chain's CDR3 is CASSGTMNTGELFF. For the CDR3, the DNA is TGTGCCAGCAGCGGGACTATGAACACCGGGGAGCTGTTTTTT.

The chain combines TRBV24-1 with TRBJ2-2, with D possibly being TRBD1 (5 bases). V was trimmed by 4 bases and J by 6 bases, leaving 8 bases between them. The CDR3 has 13 amino acids. Germline-derived CDR1 and CDR2 are KGHDR and SFDVKD. The CDR3 DNA reads as TGTGCCACCAGTGACCAGGGTTCCGGGGAGCTGTTTTTT. Protein: CATSDQGSGELFF.

The chain couples TRBV28 to TRBJ1-2; D uncertain. This CDR3 comprises 12 residues. V was pared by 3 bases and J by 6 bases, with 8 bases between. Germline CDR1 is MDHEN and CDR2 is SYDVKM. CDR3 sequence: CASSFASDGYTF. CDR3 nucleotides: TGTGCCAGCAGTTTTGCCAGCGATGGCTACACCTTC.

In DNA form, the CDR3 reads TGCAGTGCTAGTCCTGGGACTAGCGCGAAATGGAGCTCCTACAATGAGCAGTTCTTC. As protein: CSASPGTSAKWSSYNEQFF. V is TRBV20-1 and J is TRBJ2-1; 10 nucleotides align to TRBD2. This CDR3 has 19 residues. Per germline, CDR1 DFQATT and CDR2 SNEGSKA (reference sequence). Germline trimming cut 3 bases from V and 0 bases from J; bases unmatched to any gene: 14.

The chain recombines TRBV30 with TRBJ2-7, with 8 nucleotides matching TRBD1. Germline V gives CDR1 GTSNPN, CDR2 SVGIG (reference sequence). The CDR3 covers 20 residues. The junction had 26 bases not matched to a gene; V was cut back by 4 bases and J by 3 bases. As DNA, the CDR3 is TGTGCCTGGATGAGGGCCTTTGGCAGGGGGCGACTTAGCGGACTCTACGAGCAGTACTTC. Translation gives CAWMRAFGRGRLSGLYEQYF.

V usage is TRBV19 and J usage is TRBJ1-2; 8 nucleotides line up with TRBD1. V was pared by 7 bases and J by 6 bases, with 16 bases of the junction left unmatched. This CDR3 is 16 amino acids long. Germline V gene data show CDR1 as LNHDA and CDR2 as SQIVND (reference sequence). The CDR3 bases are TGTGCCAGTACCCCGGGACAGGAGGAGTTCACCGATGGCTACACCTTC. Amino acid sequence: CASTPGQEEFTDGYTF.

The rearrangement uses TRBV27 and TRBJ2-1; D perhaps matches TRBD1 (5 bases). The CDR3 consists of 15 residues. Trimming took off 5 bases at V and 6 bases at J, with 17 bases between the two ends. CDR1 is MNHEY, CDR2 SMNVEV, per germline (reference sequence). The CDR3 region is CASSTTTGRVNEQFF. CDR3 DNA sequence: TGTGCCAGCAGTACGACCACGGGCAGGGTCAATGAGCAGTTCTTC.

The genes are TRBV2 and TRBJ2-3, with 14 bases fitting TRBD2. Germline assignment: CDR1 SNHLY and CDR2 FYNNEI. V lost 6 bases and J lost 2; bases outside the gene matches: 4. This CDR3 is built from 16 residues. The CDR3 loop is CASRGTSGGSTDTQYF. CDR3 sequence (DNA): TGTGCCAGCAGGGGGACTAGCGGGGGATCCACAGATACGCAGTATTTT.

The CDR3 is CASSLAISAGPPEKLFF. The DNA of the CDR3 is TGCGCCAGCAGCTTGGCCATATCCGCGGGACCCCCTGAAAAACTGTTTTTT. The rearrangement uses TRBV5-1 and TRBJ1-4, with a weak D call TRBD1 (5 bases). This CDR3 spans 17 amino acids. The germline V gene encodes CDR1 SGHRS and CDR2 YFSETQ. The V end was cut by 0 bases, the J end by 7 bases, with 19 bases between.

The gene calls are TRBV7-9 and TRBJ2-3; D gene unclear. The germline V and J ends were trimmed by 5 bases and 4 bases, with 19 bases remaining between them. The CDR3 has 16 amino acids. Germline assignment: CDR1 SEHNR and CDR2 FQNEAQ (reference sequence). CDR3 coding DNA: TGTGCCAGCAGCCCTGCCAGGCAGTTTGGATCAGATACGCAGTATTTT. Protein sequence: CASSPARQFGSDTQYF.

This clone was detected once. The rearrangement uses TRBV15 and TRBJ2-2; D might be TRBD2 (5 bases). CDR3 length: 12 residues. Germline V gene data show CDR1 as LNHNV and CDR2 as YYDKDF (reference sequence). Deletions cut 11 bases from V and 3 bases from J, with 10 bases between. As DNA, the CDR3 is TGTGCCTCCGGGGTGGACACCGGGGAGCTGTTTTTT. Translation gives CASGVDTGELFF.

The chain is built from TRBV10-3 and TRBJ1-5, with a possible D match to TRBD1 (6 bases). With 5 bases removed from V and 4 bases from J, the gap between germline ends came to 12 bases. Germline-derived CDR1 and CDR2 are ENHRY and SYGVKD. The CDR3 extends over 14 amino acids. CDR3 region: CAISRTARNQPQHF. The CDR3 DNA sequence: TGTGCCATCAGTAGGACAGCAAGAAATCAGCCCCAGCATTTT.

V gene TRBV4-1 combines with J gene TRBJ2-7; TRBD1 might be the D (5 bases). The germline V gene encodes CDR1 MGHRA and CDR2 YSYEKL. V was pared by 1 base and J by 3 bases, with 10 bases between. This CDR3 is built from 14 residues. The CDR3 DNA sequence: TGCGCCAGCAGCCAAGGGCCCCAGGGCTACGAGCAGTACTTC. It codes for CASSQGPQGYEQYF.

The chain links TRBV18 to TRBJ1-2; 9 positions match TRBD1. Germline lookup yields CDR1 KGHSH and CDR2 LQKENI. The CDR3 runs to 15 residues. With V trimmed by 4 bases and J by 2 bases, 5 bases remained unmatched. The CDR3 DNA is TGTGCCAGCTCACTAGGACAGGGGAAGAACTATGGCTACACCTTC. Translated: CASSLGQGKNYGYTF.

The chain is built from TRBV6-5 and TRBJ2-7, with 8 bases aligning to TRBD1. The CDR3 sequence is 14 residues long. Germline lookup yields CDR1 MNHEY and CDR2 SVGAGI. Trimming removed 0 bases from V and 3 bases from J; junction bases left unmatched: 1. Here the CDR3 reads CASSYSDRVYEQYF. The DNA for the CDR3 is TGTGCCAGCAGTTACTCGGACAGGGTCTACGAGCAGTACTTC.

This clone occurred once. This rearrangement joins TRBV4-2 to TRBJ2-2; 11 bases fit TRBD1. Germline lookup yields CDR1 LGHNA and CDR2 YNFKEQ. Trimming cost V 0 bases and J 6 bases; bases outside gene matches: 3. There are 16 residues in the CDR3. The CDR3 sequence is CASSQDGQGAAGELFF. The CDR3 nucleotides read TGTGCCAGCAGCCAAGACGGACAGGGGGCGGCCGGGGAGCTGTTTTTT.

CDR3 bases: TGTGCCATCAGTGACGGGACAGGTGGCATGAACACTGAAGCTTTCTTT. It translates to CAISDGTGGMNTEAFF. The chain employs TRBV10-3 and TRBJ1-1, with 8 bases that match TRBD1. Looked up from germline, CDR1 is ENHRY and CDR2 is SYGVKD. The CDR3 extends over 16 amino acids. Germline trimming cut 3 bases from V and 0 bases from J; bases unmatched to any gene: 6.

This clone appeared once. This chain uses TRBV19 with TRBJ2-1; 8 nucleotides match TRBD2. The germline V gene encodes CDR1 LNHDA and CDR2 SQIVND (reference sequence). The CDR3 loop spans 18 amino acids. The junction had 12 bases not matched to a gene; V was cut back by 3 bases and J by 2 bases. This chain's CDR3 is CASSMELAVLGTYNEQFF. In DNA form, the CDR3 reads TGTGCCAGTAGTATGGAACTAGCGGTTCTCGGGACCTACAATGAGCAGTTCTTC.

V is TRBV7-6 and J is TRBJ2-1; D ambiguous. This CDR3 region has 16 residues. The V gene lost 2 bases and the J gene lost 0 bases, with 11 bases spanning the gap. Per the germline V gene, CDR1 is SGHVS and CDR2 is FNYEAQ. DNA of the CDR3: TGTGCCAGCAGCTTACGTGGCAGGAACTCCTACAATGAGCAGTTCTTC. Translated, it gives CASSLRGRNSYNEQFF.

The rearrangement joins TRBV18 to TRBJ2-2; 10 positions agree with TRBD1. V dropped 3 bases and J dropped 6; count of bases not matched to a gene: 4. The CDR3 length is 15 residues. In germline, CDR1 is KGHSH, CDR2 LQKENI. CDR3 region: CASSPTGGAAGELFF. The CDR3 bases are TGTGCCAGCTCACCGACAGGGGGCGCGGCCGGGGAGCTGTTTTTT.

The rearrangement uses TRBV7-8 and TRBJ1-1; no clear D gene. The CDR3 covers 14 residues. Germline V gene data show CDR1 as SGHVS and CDR2 as FQNEAQ. With 4 bases removed from V and 1 base from J, the gap between germline ends came to 10 bases. The CDR3 sequence is CASSWTLENTEAFF. As DNA, the CDR3 is TGTGCCAGCAGCTGGACTTTGGAGAACACTGAAGCTTTCTTT.

The chain is built from TRBV2 and TRBJ1-6; the D is unclear. Germline assignment: CDR1 SNHLY and CDR2 FYNNEI. The V gene lost 7 bases and the J gene lost 7 bases, with 17 bases spanning the gap. The CDR3 extends over 15 amino acids. The CDR3 spells CASTRERQQNSPLHF. The CDR3 bases are TGTGCCAGCACCCGGGAGCGTCAGCAAAATTCACCCCTCCACTTT.